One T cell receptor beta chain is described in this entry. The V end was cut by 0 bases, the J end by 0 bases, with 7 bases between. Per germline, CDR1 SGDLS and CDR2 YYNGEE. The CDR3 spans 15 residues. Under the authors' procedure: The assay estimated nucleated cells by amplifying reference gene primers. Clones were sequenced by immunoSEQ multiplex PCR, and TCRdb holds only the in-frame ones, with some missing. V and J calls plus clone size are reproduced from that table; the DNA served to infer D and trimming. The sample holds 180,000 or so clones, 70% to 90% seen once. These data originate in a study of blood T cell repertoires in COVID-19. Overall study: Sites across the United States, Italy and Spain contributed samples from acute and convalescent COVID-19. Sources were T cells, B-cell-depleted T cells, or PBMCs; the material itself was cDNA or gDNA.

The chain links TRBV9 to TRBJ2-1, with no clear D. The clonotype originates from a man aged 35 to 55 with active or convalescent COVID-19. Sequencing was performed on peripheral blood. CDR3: CASSVGVSSYNEQFF. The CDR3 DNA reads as TGTGCCAGCAGCGTAGGCGTGAGCTCCTACAATGAGCAGTTCTTC.